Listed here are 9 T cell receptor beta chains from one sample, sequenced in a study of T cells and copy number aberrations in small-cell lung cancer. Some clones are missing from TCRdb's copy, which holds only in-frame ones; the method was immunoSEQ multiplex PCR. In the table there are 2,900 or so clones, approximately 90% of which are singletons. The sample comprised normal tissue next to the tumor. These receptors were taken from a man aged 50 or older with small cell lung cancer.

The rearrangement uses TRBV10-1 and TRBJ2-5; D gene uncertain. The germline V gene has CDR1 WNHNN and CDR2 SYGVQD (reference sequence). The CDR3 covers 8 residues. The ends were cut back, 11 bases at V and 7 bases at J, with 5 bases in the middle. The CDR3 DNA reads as TGCGCCGGTGGGACCCAGTACTTC. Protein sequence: CAGGTQYF.

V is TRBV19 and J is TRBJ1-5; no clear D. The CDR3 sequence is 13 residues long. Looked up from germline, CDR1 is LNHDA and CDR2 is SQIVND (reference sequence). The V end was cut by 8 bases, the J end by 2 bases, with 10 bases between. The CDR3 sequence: CASYPGGNQPQHF. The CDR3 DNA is TGTGCCAGTTATCCGGGAGGCAATCAGCCCCAGCATTTT.

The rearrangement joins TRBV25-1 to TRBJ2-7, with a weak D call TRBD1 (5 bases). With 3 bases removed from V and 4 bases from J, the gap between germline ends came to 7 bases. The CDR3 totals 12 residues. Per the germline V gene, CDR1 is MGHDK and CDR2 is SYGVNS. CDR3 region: CASSETEYEQYF. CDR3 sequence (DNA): TGTGCCAGCAGTGAGACAGAGTACGAGCAGTACTTC.

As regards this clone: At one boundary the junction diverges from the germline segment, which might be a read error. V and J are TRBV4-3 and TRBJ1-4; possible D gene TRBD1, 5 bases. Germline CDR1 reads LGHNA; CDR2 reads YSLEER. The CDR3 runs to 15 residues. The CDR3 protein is CASSHGTGGNEKLVF. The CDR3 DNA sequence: TGCGCCAGCAGCCATGGTACAGGCGGAAATGAAAAACTGGTTTTT.

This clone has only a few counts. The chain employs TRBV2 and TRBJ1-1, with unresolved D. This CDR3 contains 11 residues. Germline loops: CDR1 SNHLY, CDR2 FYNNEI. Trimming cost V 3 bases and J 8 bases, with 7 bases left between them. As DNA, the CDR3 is TGTGCCAGCAGTGAGGGCGGCGAAGCTTTCTTT. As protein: CASSEGGEAFF.

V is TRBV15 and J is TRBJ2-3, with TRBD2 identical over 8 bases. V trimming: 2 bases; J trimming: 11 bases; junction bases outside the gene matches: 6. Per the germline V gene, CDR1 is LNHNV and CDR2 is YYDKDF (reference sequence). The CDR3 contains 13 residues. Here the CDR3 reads CATSRPGTSRQYF. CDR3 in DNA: TGTGCCACCAGCAGACCCGGGACTAGTCGGCAGTATTTT. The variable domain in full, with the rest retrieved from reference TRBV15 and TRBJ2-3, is DAMVIQNPRYQVTQFGKPVTLSCSQTLNHNVMYWYQQKSSQAPKLLFHYYDKDFNNEADTPDNFQSRRPNTSFCFLDIRSPGLGDTAMYLCATSRPGTSRQYFGPGTRLTVL.

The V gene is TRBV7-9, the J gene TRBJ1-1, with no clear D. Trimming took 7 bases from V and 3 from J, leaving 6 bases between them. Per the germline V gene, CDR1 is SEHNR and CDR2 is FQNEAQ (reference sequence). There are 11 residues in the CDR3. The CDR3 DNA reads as TGTGCCAGCACCTCATACACTGAAGCTTTCTTT. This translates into CASTSYTEAFF.

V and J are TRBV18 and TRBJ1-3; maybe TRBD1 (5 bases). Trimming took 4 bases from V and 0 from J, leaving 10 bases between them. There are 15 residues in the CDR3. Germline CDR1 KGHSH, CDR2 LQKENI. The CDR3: CASSRTGLSGNTIYF. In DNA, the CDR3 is TGTGCCAGCTCACGAACAGGTCTCTCTGGAAACACCATATATTTT. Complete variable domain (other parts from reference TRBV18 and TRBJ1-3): NAGVMQNPRHLVRRRGQEARLRCSPMKGHSHVYWYRQLPEEGLKFMVYLQKENIIDESGMPKERFSAEFPKEGPSILRIQQVVRGDSAAYFCASSRTGLSGNTIYFGEGSWLTVV.

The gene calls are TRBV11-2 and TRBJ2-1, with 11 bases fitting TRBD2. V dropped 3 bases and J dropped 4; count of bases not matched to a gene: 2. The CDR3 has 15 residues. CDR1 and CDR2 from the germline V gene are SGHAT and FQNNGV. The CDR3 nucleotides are TGTGCCAGCAGCTTTCTAGCGGGGGGTTACAATGAGCAGTTCTTC. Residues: CASSFLAGGYNEQFF.